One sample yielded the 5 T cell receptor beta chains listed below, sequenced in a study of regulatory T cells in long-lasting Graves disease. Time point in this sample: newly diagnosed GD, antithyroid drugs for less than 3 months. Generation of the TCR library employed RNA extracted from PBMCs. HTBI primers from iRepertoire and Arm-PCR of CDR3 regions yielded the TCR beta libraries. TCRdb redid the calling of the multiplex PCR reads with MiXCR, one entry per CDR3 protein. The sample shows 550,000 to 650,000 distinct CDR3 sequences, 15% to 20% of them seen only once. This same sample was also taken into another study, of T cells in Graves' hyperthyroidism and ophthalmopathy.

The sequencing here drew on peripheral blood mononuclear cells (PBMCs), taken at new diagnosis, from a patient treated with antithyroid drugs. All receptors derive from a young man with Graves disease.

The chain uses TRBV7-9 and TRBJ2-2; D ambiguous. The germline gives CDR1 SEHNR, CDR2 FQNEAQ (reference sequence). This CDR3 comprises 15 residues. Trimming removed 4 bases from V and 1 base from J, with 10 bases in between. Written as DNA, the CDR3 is TGTGCCAGCAGCTACACCATAAGGAACACCGGGGAGCTGTTTTTT. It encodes CASSYTIRNTGELFF. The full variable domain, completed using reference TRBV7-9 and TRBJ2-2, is DTGVSQNPRHKITKRGQNVTFRCDPISEHNRLYWYRQTLGQGPEFLTYFQNEAQLEKSRLLSDRFSAERPKGSFSTLEIQRTEQGDSAMYLCASSYTIRNTGELFFGEGSRLTVL.

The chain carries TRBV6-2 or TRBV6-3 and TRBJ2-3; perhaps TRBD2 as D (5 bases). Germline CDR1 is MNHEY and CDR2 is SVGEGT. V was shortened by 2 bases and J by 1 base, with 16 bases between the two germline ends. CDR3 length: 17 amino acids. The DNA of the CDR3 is TGTGCCAGCAGTTACCAAAGGGAGTACCCCCGCACAGATACGCAGTATTTT. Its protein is CASSYQREYPRTDTQYF.

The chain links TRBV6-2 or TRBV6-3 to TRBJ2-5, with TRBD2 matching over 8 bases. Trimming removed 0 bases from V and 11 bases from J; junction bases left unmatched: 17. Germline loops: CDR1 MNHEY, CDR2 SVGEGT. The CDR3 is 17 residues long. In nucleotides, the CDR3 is TGTGCCAGCAGTTACTCCCCACTAGCGGTCTCCTACAATGAGCAGTACTTC. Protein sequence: CASSYSPLAVSYNEQYF.

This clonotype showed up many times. Written as DNA, the CDR3 is TGCAGTGTGGGCAGTATAGCTAACTATGGCTACACCTTC. It specifies CSVGSIANYGYTF. This chain joins TRBV20-1 and TRBJ1-2; no clear D. The germline CDR1 and CDR2 sequences are DFQATT and SNEGSKA (reference sequence). The CDR3 totals 13 residues. The V gene lost 7 bases and the J gene lost 0 bases, with 12 bases spanning the gap.

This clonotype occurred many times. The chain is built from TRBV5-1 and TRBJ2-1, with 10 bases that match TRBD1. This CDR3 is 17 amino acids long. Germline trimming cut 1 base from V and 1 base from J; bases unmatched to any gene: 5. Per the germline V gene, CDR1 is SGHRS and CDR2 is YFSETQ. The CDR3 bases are TGCGCCAGCAGCTTGACCCCGGGACAGGGGTCCTACAATGAGCAGTTCTTC. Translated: CASSLTPGQGSYNEQFF.